The clone carrying this T cell receptor beta chain was recorded many times. Its antigen is as yet unknown. With 3 bases removed from V and 4 bases from J, the gap between germline ends came to 13 bases. The CDR3 is made up of 14 amino acids. CDR1 is SGHRS and CDR2 is YFSETQ in the germline V gene. This sample stems from a study of T-cell memory formation after mild COVID-19. Study-level background: TCR clusters were largely donor specific.

One entry per CDR3 protein results from TCRdb running MiXCR on the 5' RACE reads. This table holds 210,000 or so distinct CDR3 sequences, more than 9% found once. Study findings and constraints: Shrinking CD4+ clones resided mostly in CM and EM, and CD8+ ones in EMRA. From day 15 to 85, contracting clones were balanced between CD4 and CD8, whereas later expanders leaned toward CD4+.

The sample taken for sequencing was PBMCs or a T cell subset sorted from them (not recorded which). The chain combines TRBV5-1 with TRBJ1-2, with D perhaps matching TRBD1 (5 bases). The clonotype comes from a man aged 18 to 29 who had mild COVID-19 (a few samples of this study predate the infection). Cell type and time point are not known. CDR3 residues: CASSSGQGTYGYTF. Written as DNA, the CDR3 is TGCGCCAGCAGCTCGGGGCAGGGAACCTATGGCTACACCTTC. Full variable domain (outside the CDR3, taken from reference TRBV5-1 and TRBJ1-2): KAGVTQTPRYLIKTRGQQVTLSCSPISGHRSVSWYQQTPGQGLQFLFEYFSETQRNKGNFPGRFSGRQFSNSRSEMNVSTLELGDSALYLCASSSGQGTYGYTFGSGTRLTVV.